This T cell receptor beta chain was obtained from a study of tumor and adjacent non-tumor tissue in lung cancer (dated by TCRdb to the late 2010s). Context from the whole study: Of the cohort, around 12 patients had adenocarcinoma, 2 had squamous cell carcinoma and 1 had small cell lung cancer. The roughly 15 enrolled patients, of whom 10 were men and 5 were women, were aged about 31 to 85 years and were diagnosed with TNM stage I to III disease. In total, sequencing yielded 125,075,908 productive TCRbeta reads, which works out to an average of around 3.9 million reads per sample. Bulk TCRbeta repertoires were compared between lung tumor tissue and matched distant non-tumor lung tissue obtained from over 13 lung cancer patients. For each patient, one tumor sample and one normal lung sample were taken, giving some 33 paired specimens that underwent TCRbeta CDR3 sequencing.

There are a few counts of this clonotype. No cognate antigen has been identified for it. No much larger clonotype is one base removed from it; base qualities were not supplied. Including cysteine and phenylalanine, the CDR3 has 16 amino acids. Left in the record is the CDR3 DNA by itself, 48 bases read in frame from the first base. V has 6 bases trimmed and J has 4 bases trimmed; junction bases matching no gene number 7. The library was made by multiplex PCR. The sequencer was an Illumina HiSeq 2500. TCRbeta libraries were constructed through three rounds of nested PCR with primers (Table S4) according to protocols modified from ARM-PCR. Before sequencing, PCR products in the 200-500 bp range were cut out of the gel and cleaned up using the QIAquick gel extraction kit. The original pipeline was this. Reads were cleaned using Trimmomatic, were merged into complete CDR3 sequences using FLASH, and were assigned to V(D)J germline segments using MiTCR. Clonal diversity was computed as the inverse Simpson's index with VDJtools. In-frame sequences lacking a premature stop codon were counted as productive reads. TCRdb's own reprocessing of the public reads used fastp at Q25 and MiXCR and kept productive beta chains. Rows merge per CDR3 protein into single entries with the most common DNA and genes. TCRdb assigned the V and J calls; the authors' analysis was not used. Recorded for this sample are approximately 120,000 distinct CDR3 sequences; roughly two thirds of them occurred a single time. The ten largest account for 19% of the sample.

Points the paper makes about the study in general: The top 100 clones made up a significantly larger cumulative share of the repertoire in normal lung than in tumor tissue. The cohort had only 15 or so patients, and the authors noted that larger samples and more detailed clinical data are needed. The methods do not name the sequencing platform or mention unique molecular identifiers. Because peripheral blood was not sequenced, the blood TCRbeta repertoires of the lung cancer patients in the study went unexamined. TCR diversity was significantly higher in younger patients, and higher tumor TCR diversity was associated with shorter overall and disease-free survival. Tumor tissue showed significantly greater TCR diversity (inverse Simpson) than normal lung tissue (roughly 430 vs 170, P = 0.0075, Mann-Whitney U test).

RNA was isolated from bulk, unsorted tissue, and RNA quality was assessed with a NanoDrop ND-1000 and an Agilent 2100. The normal lung samples consisted of distant non-tumor tissue collected more than 3 cm from the tumor edge. Newly diagnosed lung cancer patients without prior chemotherapy who had been admitted for thoracic surgery in China between August and November 2014 were enrolled as donors. Anyone who had undergone radiotherapy or chemotherapy before, or who had another cancer at the same time, was left out of the study. Pieces of surgical tissue measuring roughly 1-2.1 cm3 were kept in RNAlater solution and stored at -80 degrees C until use.

Recombination linked TRBV12-3 or TRBV12-4 to TRBJ2-1; TRBD2 fits 12 bases in the junction. This TCR was sampled from a man aged 55-75 years with non-small cell lung cancer. The sequencing input was distant non-tumor lung tissue. DNA sequence: TGTGCCAGCAGGCCCGGGGGGACTAGCGGGTACAATGAGCAGTTCTTC. This yields the protein CASRPGGTSGYNEQFF.